A selection of T cell receptor beta chains follows, all from one sample in a study of blood T cells in healthy people across ages. One entry per CDR3 protein results from TCRdb running MiXCR on the 5' RACE reads. Altogether approximately 690,000 distinct CDR3 sequences are present, 45% to 65% being singletons, with the ten largest covering about two fifths. The material sequenced was blood. All receptors derive from a man in his 60s in good health. CDR3s leave out the opening cysteine and the closing phenylalanine or tryptophan.

>TRBV5-4|TRBJ1-6
ASSSRDGNSPLH
>TRBV20-1|TRBJ2-5
SARDISGGAGETQY
>TRBV7-2|TRBJ2-3
ASSPTAGGHRTDTQY
>TRBV20-1|TRBJ2-7
SAMAAASSYEQY
>TRBV5-1|TRBJ2-1
ASSFGLVLGHEQF
>TRBV12-3/TRBV12-4|TRBJ1-2
ASSLGQGLNYGYT
>TRBV2|TRBJ2-4
ASSEGPGTGNIQY
>TRBV18|TRBJ2-5
ASSPPAGYLETQY
>TRBV20-1|TRBJ1-2
SAVTTGRNYGYT
>TRBV4-1|TRBJ2-4
ASSQVDSVRKNIQY
>TRBV25-1|TRBJ2-1
ASSGTVYEQF
>TRBV5-1|TRBJ2-5
ASSFGQITETQY
>TRBV5-1|TRBJ1-2
ASSLSSGNYGYT
>TRBV2|TRBJ1-1
ASRRSLGAF
>TRBV6-1|TRBJ1-4
ASSEAYERLF
>TRBV12-3/TRBV12-4|TRBJ2-5
ASSRNQETQY
>TRBV18|TRBJ2-6
ASSPQTDLGANVLT
>TRBV6-4|TRBJ2-5
ASSDNPFRGPFRRETQY
>TRBV7-9|TRBJ2-5
ASSLVGAGKATQY
>TRBV20-1|TRBJ2-5
SACPLGQGAGEETQY
>TRBV12-3/TRBV12-4|TRBJ2-7
ASSLALDYYYEQY
>TRBV28|.
ASSLGDSGRETQY
>TRBV6-5|TRBJ1-2
ASRGSGNSYGGYT
>TRBV5-4|TRBJ1-2
ASSYRGGPNYGYT
>TRBV4-2|TRBJ2-5
ASSQAGGGVAETQY
>TRBV7-9|TRBJ2-7
ASRRQDRGSTYEQY
>TRBV20-1|TRBJ1-4
SAQTGMDEKLF
>TRBV5-1|TRBJ2-7
ASSPRRGGSSYEQY
>TRBV20-1|TRBJ2-3
SARLSGGRTDTQY
>TRBV3-1|TRBJ2-1
ASGTSGEQF
>TRBV4-2|TRBJ2-3
ASSVSGTSGGVSTDTRY
>TRBV12-3/TRBV12-4|TRBJ1-2
ASSLGGPQSPYT
>TRBV29-1|TRBJ2-2
SVEDRPGNTGELF
>TRBV5-1|TRBJ1-5
ASSVAGTQPQH
>TRBV10-3|TRBJ2-3
AISVDSGGTQY
>TRBV3-1|TRBJ2-1
ASSRQDVLDEQF
>TRBV3-1|.
ASSLVVRTQY
>TRBV18|TRBJ2-7
ASSLRTSGVREQY
>TRBV24-1|TRBJ2-1
ATSERGRGGNEQF
>TRBV12-3/TRBV12-4|TRBJ2-7
ASSLPGASYEQY
>TRBV18|TRBJ1-6
ASSLETGTYNSPLH
>TRBV20-1|TRBJ2-7
SAIPGQGGYEQY
>TRBV5-1|TRBJ2-6
ASSPGWDSGANVLT
>TRBV9|TRBJ2-7
ASSAPPYEQY
>TRBV7-2|TRBJ2-3
ASSFVERKDTQY
>TRBV18|.
ASSPVETQY
>TRBV28|TRBJ2-4
ASSRRQIKNIQY
>TRBV20-1|TRBJ2-1
SARDRGQPHNEQF
>TRBV20-1|TRBJ1-6
SAKRTGENSPLH
>TRBV5-1|TRBJ2-5
ASSFGSRMGQETQY
>TRBV10-3|TRBJ2-1
AIRRLAGGTYNEQF
>TRBV7-9|TRBJ1-2
ASSRDSLYGYT
>TRBV29-1|TRBJ2-7
SLPTAYFPYEQY
>TRBV7-7|.
ASSLSHSQETQY
>TRBV29-1|TRBJ2-4
SLRRGDIQY
>TRBV24-1|TRBJ2-5
ATSDLSGANQETQY